This T cell receptor beta chain was captured by sequencing in a study of long-term antiretroviral therapy in people with HIV. This was the immunoSEQ v3.0 assay at survey level. Profiled with immunoSEQ multiplex PCR; TCRdb holds only in-frame clones, not every one. The data contain about 12,000 clones, over 70% of them seen just once; the ten biggest clones take up roughly 15%. CDR1 SGHRS and CDR2 YFSETQ come from the germline V gene. The length of the CDR3 is 15 residues. V lost 0 bases, J lost 5 bases, and 14 bases lay in between. The chain employs TRBV5-1 and TRBJ1-1; D possibly corresponds to TRBD1 (5 bases). The TCR sequence derives from a man aged 40-50 years with HIV. The sequencing used unsorted PBMCs, collected roughly 3.4 years before starting antiretroviral therapy. CDR3 DNA: TGCGCCAGCAGCTTGGAAGGGGTCCCGAAGACTGAAGCTTTCTTT. Its protein product is CASSLEGVPKTEAFF.